This TCR beta chain was documented in a study of shared clonotypes between healthy human individuals. This CDR3 has 15 amino acids. Germline-derived CDR1 and CDR2 are GTSNPN and SVGIG (reference sequence). V lost 1 base to trimming and J lost 6 bases, with 15 bases between them. Measured with immunoSEQ multiplex PCR; TCRdb has only the in-frame clones, and not every one. Of nearly 1 million clones listed, approximately 80% are singletons. The sample taken for sequencing was memory CD4+ T cells sorted from blood. Subset meaning: CD45RA-negative fraction. V is TRBV30 and J is TRBJ1-4, with D tentatively TRBD1 (6 bases). The sequence derives from a man between 18 and 35 years old in good health. CDR3 sequence reads: CAWSARTGSHEKLFF. The CDR3 DNA reads as TGTGCCTGGAGTGCTCGTACAGGGAGCCATGAAAAACTGTTTTTT.